The T cell receptor beta chain under discussion was sequenced for a study of STAT3 mutations in large granular lymphocyte leukemia. Study-wide results and caveats: In T-cell large granular lymphocyte leukemia, about half of patients showed multiple immunodominant subclonotypes.

The assay was immunoSEQ multiplex PCR, and TCRdb's table has in-frame clones only and misses some. The data hold more than 6,500 clones, with under 85% observed a single time. With regard to this clone: Its antigen is not known.

The germline V and J ends were trimmed by 1 base and 5 bases, with 13 bases remaining between them. CDR1 is SGHTS and CDR2 is YDEGEE in the germline V gene. The CDR3 has 14 residues. This sequence originates from a woman aged 40 to 50 with T-cell large granular lymphocyte leukemia. Some clones in this sample may be carry-over from other donors' samples. This chain joins TRBV5-8 and TRBJ2-7, with a possible D match to TRBD2 (6 bases). The sample taken for sequencing was peripheral blood mononuclear cells. CDR3 sequence: CASSLYQGGHEQYF. CDR3 bases: TGTGCCAGCAGCTTGTATCAGGGAGGCCACGAGCAGTACTTC.